This entry lists 24 T cell receptor beta chains sequenced from one sample in a study of T cell responses to AZD1222 COVID-19 vaccine (dated by TCRdb to the early 2020s). The time point label, read with the paper, signifies: baseline before first vaccination. The library was built by means of the immunoSEQ multiplex PCR assay. Sourced from immuneACCESS, this table was stored by TCRdb with only in-frame sequences that have V and J called. A share of the clones is absent; for the studies checked, an unresolved V gene accounts for under half, and the remainder has no known explanation. The sample table shows over 100,000 clones, and more than 80% are seen once. The ten largest clones take up under 4% of the sample. The sample was peripheral blood, taken on day 0 of AZD1222 vaccination. Every receptor here comes from an adult in good health.

The chain carries TRBV6-5 and TRBJ2-2; tentatively, D is TRBD1 or TRBD2 (5 bases each). Germline CDR1 is MNHEY and CDR2 is SVGAGI. CDR3 size: 12 residues. V gave up 10 bases and J gave up 6 bases, with 12 bases separating them. Written as DNA, the CDR3 is TGTGCCACCCGGGGCAGCCCCGGGGAGCTGTTTTTT. This sequence encodes CATRGSPGELFF.

V is TRBV6-2 or TRBV6-3 and J is TRBJ1-5, with a weak D call TRBD1 (5 bases). Trimming took off 2 bases at V and 4 bases at J, with 15 bases between the two ends. CDR1 MNHEY and CDR2 SVGEGT come from the germline V gene. The CDR3 is 16 residues long. The CDR3 loop is CASSYPPGGGNQPQHF. CDR3 nucleotides: TGTGCCAGCAGTTACCCCCCGGGGGGAGGGAATCAGCCCCAGCATTTT.

The V gene is TRBV10-1, the J gene TRBJ1-1; 7 positions match TRBD1. The germline CDR1 and CDR2 sequences are WNHNN and SYGVQD (reference sequence). CDR3 length: 13 amino acids. V lost 6 bases to trimming and J lost 13 bases; unmatched junction nucleotides: 14. The CDR3 coding sequence is TGCGCCAGCAGGGACGGGACAGTTATGAAGGGTTTCTTT. As protein: CASRDGTVMKGFF.

The V and J genes are TRBV27 and TRBJ2-7, with 8 nucleotides matching TRBD2. In germline, CDR1 is MNHEY, CDR2 SMNVEV (reference sequence). V shed 8 bases and J 5 bases; nucleotides not matched to a gene: 17. The CDR3 is made up of 16 amino acids. In nucleotides, the CDR3 is TGTGCCAGCTCCGAGCGATCGAGCGGGAGTTTCCACGAGCAGTACTTC. Its translation: CASSERSSGSFHEQYF.

The rearrangement joins TRBV4-1 to TRBJ2-1, with D uncertain. CDR3 size: 13 residues. Germline CDR1 MGHRA, CDR2 YSYEKL. The V end was cut by 0 bases, the J end by 7 bases, with 7 bases between. The CDR3 DNA follows: TGCGCCAGCAGCCAAGATCCACGAAATGAGCAGTTCTTC. Protein: CASSQDPRNEQFF.

This rearrangement joins TRBV27 to TRBJ2-7, with 12 bases matching TRBD2. The CDR3 extends over 19 amino acids. Trimming cost V 6 bases and J 2 bases; bases outside gene matches: 17. Germline CDR1 MNHEY, CDR2 SMNVEV (reference sequence). The CDR3 DNA reads as TGTGCCAGCAGCCAATTCGGGCTAGCGGGAGGGGTGAGGACCTACGAGCAGTACTTC. Its translation: CASSQFGLAGGVRTYEQYF.

This clone was seen a handful of times. The V and J genes are TRBV28 and TRBJ2-7, with 9 bases that match TRBD2. This CDR3 comprises 15 residues. V lost 4 bases, J lost 5 bases, and 9 bases stayed unmatched. Germline CDR1 and CDR2: MDHEN and SYDVKM. The CDR3 sequence: CASSSPAGGLHEQYF. CDR3 DNA sequence: TGTGCCAGCAGTTCCCCAGCGGGAGGCCTTCACGAGCAGTACTTC.

The chain has TRBV5-1 and TRBJ2-7; D is possibly TRBD1 (5 bases). The CDR3 runs 13 residues. Trimming removed 4 bases at V and 5 bases at J, with 13 bases between. Germline lookup yields CDR1 SGHRS and CDR2 YFSETQ. The CDR3 sequence: CASSQIQGHEQYF. CDR3 DNA sequence: TGCGCCAGCAGCCAGATTCAGGGTCACGAGCAGTACTTC.

V is TRBV2 and J is TRBJ1-2; 7 positions agree with TRBD1. The CDR3 sequence is 15 residues long. V trimming: 3 bases; J trimming: 1 base; junction bases outside the gene matches: 5. Germline CDR1 SNHLY, CDR2 FYNNEI. The CDR3 DNA sequence: TGTGCCAGCAGTGACAGGGGGTCCCTTAACTATGGCTACACCTTC. It codes for CASSDRGSLNYGYTF.

The V call is TRBV15, the J call TRBJ2-7; D may be TRBD1 (6 bases). Trimming cost V 1 base and J 1 base, with 11 bases left between them. The V gene's germline CDR1 is LNHNV and CDR2 YYDKDF (reference sequence). The CDR3 contains 15 residues. The CDR3 protein is CATSRGEQGSYEQYF. The DNA for the CDR3 is TGTGCCACCAGCAGAGGGGAACAGGGTTCCTACGAGCAGTACTTC.

The J gene is TRBJ1-1, the V gene TRBV7-2, with D perhaps matching TRBD1 (6 bases). V was pared by 5 bases and J by 3 bases, with 22 bases between. The CDR3 loop spans 17 amino acids. CDR1 and CDR2 (germline): SGHTA, FQGNSA. This CDR3 reads CASSPSPGGRGDTEAFF. The DNA for the CDR3 is TGTGCCAGCAGCCCCTCACCCGGGGGCCGTGGGGACACTGAAGCTTTCTTT.

The chain employs TRBV10-3 and TRBJ2-1, with 8 bases fitting TRBD2. CDR3 size: 13 residues. The germline V gene has CDR1 ENHRY and CDR2 SYGVKD. Trimming at V came to 6 bases and at J to 5 bases, leaving 3 bases not matched to a gene. The CDR3: CAISDGGDNEQFF. CDR3 nucleotides: TGTGCCATCAGCGACGGGGGGGACAATGAGCAGTTCTTC.

The chain combines TRBV27 with TRBJ1-3, with 7 bases aligning to TRBD1. The CDR3 covers 17 residues. In germline, CDR1 is MNHEY, CDR2 SMNVEV (reference sequence). After removal of 6 bases from V and 4 bases from J, the junction contained 15 bases not matched to a gene. This CDR3 is CASRRITGDLPGNTIYF. The CDR3 nucleotides read TGTGCCAGCAGGCGAATTACAGGGGACTTACCAGGAAACACCATATATTTT.

The chain employs TRBV15 and TRBJ2-1; TRBD2 is a possible D gene (7 bases). Germline CDR1 is LNHNV and CDR2 is YYDKDF (reference sequence). The ends were cut back, 0 bases at V and 6 bases at J, with 15 bases in the middle. CDR3 length: 16 residues. The CDR3 region is CATSRDLGGGANEQFF. In nucleotides, the CDR3 is TGTGCCACCAGCAGAGATCTCGGAGGGGGGGCCAATGAGCAGTTCTTC.

The chain joins TRBV5-4 to TRBJ1-1; D perhaps matches TRBD1 (6 bases). The CDR3 runs to 14 residues. The V gene lost 4 bases and the J gene lost 0 bases, with 10 bases spanning the gap. The V gene's germline CDR1 is SGHNT and CDR2 YYREEE (reference sequence). CDR3 loop: CASSEGELNTEAFF. The CDR3 nucleotides read TGTGCCAGCAGCGAGGGGGAATTGAACACTGAAGCTTTCTTT.

The rearrangement links TRBV4-3 to TRBJ1-4, with 8 bases aligning to TRBD1. V dropped 0 bases and J dropped 2; count of bases not matched to a gene: 8. Germline assignment: CDR1 LGHNA and CDR2 YSLEER. The CDR3 is made up of 18 amino acids. Here the CDR3 reads CASSQDPAGGATNEKLFF. The CDR3 nucleotides read TGCGCCAGCAGCCAAGATCCCGCAGGGGGCGCGACTAATGAAAAACTGTTTTTT.

The genes are TRBV7-2 and TRBJ2-7; 8 bases are a match to TRBD1. V lost 3 bases and J lost 2; bases outside the gene matches: 6. This CDR3 has 15 amino acids. CDR1 is SGHTA, CDR2 FQGNSA, per germline. Here the CDR3 reads CASSFPGGATYEQYF. For the CDR3, the DNA is TGTGCCAGCAGCTTTCCAGGGGGCGCGACCTACGAGCAGTACTTC.

J is TRBJ2-7 and V is TRBV6-5; D is tentatively TRBD1 or TRBD2 (5 bases each). The ends were cut back, 6 bases at V and 0 bases at J, with 12 bases in the middle. The CDR3 is 14 amino acids. In germline, CDR1 is MNHEY, CDR2 SVGAGI. The CDR3 spells CASSRDAASYEQYF. The CDR3 DNA reads as TGTGCCAGCAGCCGGGACGCAGCCTCCTACGAGCAGTACTTC.

This sequence joins TRBV28 and TRBJ1-1; no firm D call. Trimming stripped 2 bases from V and 3 bases from J, with 7 bases between. This CDR3 has 13 residues. Germline lookup yields CDR1 MDHEN and CDR2 SYDVKM. The CDR3 sequence: CASSLPGDTEAFF. CDR3 sequence (DNA): TGTGCCAGCAGTTTACCTGGGGACACTGAAGCTTTCTTT.

This chain uses TRBV5-5 with TRBJ1-4; D is uncertain. Germline V CDR1 and CDR2: SGHKS, YYEKEE (reference sequence). CDR3 length: 16 amino acids. The germline V and J ends were trimmed by 0 bases and 4 bases, with 13 bases remaining between them. The CDR3: CASSLGIGSLNEKLFF. CDR3 DNA: TGTGCCAGCAGCTTGGGGATCGGCTCACTTAATGAAAAACTGTTTTTT.

The chain has TRBV18 and TRBJ1-4; 7 bases match TRBD1. Germline trimming cut 3 bases from V and 7 bases from J; bases unmatched to any gene: 5. Looked up from germline, CDR1 is KGHSH and CDR2 is LQKENI. CDR3 length: 14 residues. DNA for the CDR3: TGTGCCAGCTCACCGACAGGGCGGTCTGAAAAACTGTTTTTT. This encodes CASSPTGRSEKLFF. The complete variable domain, with remaining parts taken from reference TRBV18 and TRBJ1-4, reads NAGVMQNPRHLVRRRGQEARLRCSPMKGHSHVYWYRQLPEEGLKFMVYLQKENIIDESGMPKERFSAEFPKEGPSILRIQQVVRGDSAAYFCASSPTGRSEKLFFGSGTQLSVL.

In its sample, this clone was seen once. The rearrangement uses TRBV2 and TRBJ1-3; unclear D gene. Trimming removed 3 bases from V and 6 bases from J, with 12 bases in between. The germline V gene has CDR1 SNHLY and CDR2 FYNNEI. CDR3 length: 14 amino acids. DNA of the CDR3: TGTGCCAGCAGTGAGTGGGGATTTGAAAACACCATATATTTT. It specifies CASSEWGFENTIYF.

The chain is built from TRBV27 and TRBJ1-1; maybe TRBD1 (5 bases). From germline, CDR1 is MNHEY and CDR2 SMNVEV (reference sequence). The CDR3 is 15 residues long. V dropped 7 bases and J dropped 6 bases, with 21 bases sitting between them. In nucleotides, the CDR3 is TGTGCCAGCACCACCCTGGGGTGGGGGGAGGCTGAAGCTTTCTTT. Translation: CASTTLGWGEAEAFF.

The chain couples TRBV27 to TRBJ2-1; 10 bases map to TRBD1. Germline V gene lookup returns CDR1 MNHEY and CDR2 SMNVEV (reference sequence). J lost 4 bases, V lost 5 bases, and 8 bases had no gene match. The CDR3 is 16 residues long. In nucleotides, the CDR3 is TGTGCCAGCAGTGCCGGGACAGGGGTGGGTTACAATGAGCAGTTCTTC. It specifies CASSAGTGVGYNEQFF.